Listed below are T cell receptor beta chains from one sample, sequenced in a study of blood T cell repertoires in COVID-19. Sequenced by immunoSEQ multiplex PCR; TCRdb stores in-frame clones only, minus some. In the table there are 430,000 or so clones, roughly 89% of which are singletons. The sample comprised peripheral blood. Receptors originate from a young man with COVID-19, enrolled during active disease. Both conserved end residues are part of each CDR3. For some rows the clone size is stated as once, few or many, or as a class when expanded; others skip it.

TRBJ2-7 | NA | TRBV7-2 | CASRGGYEQYF
TRBJ1-6 | NA | TRBV6-4 | CASSVAINSPLHF
TRBJ2-7 | NA | TRBV5-1 | CASSQAPGQSYEQYF
TRBJ1-2 | once | TRBV7-9 | CASSIQKQGRNYGYTF
TRBJ2-1 | NA | TRBV4-1 | CASSQVKRGALYNEQFF
TRBJ1-2 | NA | TRBV4-2 | CASSPDSSGGLYGYTF
TRBJ2-1 | NA | TRBV2 | CASTPKKAREQFF
TRBJ2-5 | NA | TRBV18 | CASSGLAGGRSETQYF
TRBJ2-2 | NA | TRBV5-4 | CASSLLQGSNTGELFF
TRBJ2-7 | NA | TRBV10-3 | CAISEKRDEQYF
TRBJ2-7 | few | TRBV6-5 | CASRNPGQGANEQYF
TRBJ2-7 | NA | TRBV19 | CASRGISGQSSYEQYF
TRBJ1-2 | few | TRBV7-9 | CASSRPTGYTF
TRBJ1-6 | NA | TRBV11-2 | CASSSGGDNSPLHF
TRBJ1-5 | NA | TRBV6-4 | CASSDPKGPGGNQPQHF
TRBJ2-7 | once | TRBV13 | CASRSRDRGPDEQYF
TRBJ2-2 | NA | TRBV6-5 | CASSYSRQQTGELFF
TRBJ2-3 | NA | TRBV11-3 | CASSLGTSVSTDTQYF
TRBJ1-2 | NA | TRBV6-5 | CASRQAPGQNYGYTF
TRBJ2-3 | NA | TRBV18 | CASSRPGAGGRVNTQYF
TRBJ2-1 | NA | TRBV12-2 | CASRLWTPRDNRDNEQFF
TRBJ1-2 | NA | TRBV5-4 | CASTRQGASGYTF
TRBJ2-5 | NA | TRBV7-8 | CASSLWETKAQYF
TRBJ1-1 | NA | TRBV27 | CASSFRGGTEAFF
TRBJ2-3 | NA | TRBV18 | CASSRSTGGGRGTDTQYF
TRBJ1-2 | NA | TRBV3-1/TRBV3-2 | CASSPYRGGGYTF
TRBJ2-1 | NA | TRBV19 | CASSIVAGGFYNEQFF
TRBJ2-5 | NA | TRBV7-3 | CASSVAGGLQETQYF
TRBJ2-2 | few | TRBV3-1/TRBV3-2 | CASSQRIGELFF
TRBJ2-3 | NA | TRBV6-5 | CASSYQATDTDTQYF
TRBJ2-4 | NA | TRBV18 | CASSPFTSGSAKNIQYF
TRBJ2-7 | NA | TRBV6-1 | CASSESRPASEQYF
TRBJ1-1 | once | TRBV3-1/TRBV3-2 | CASTSTGTGTTEAFF
TRBJ1-5 | once | TRBV7-8 | CASSPDWSNQPQHF
TRBJ1-2 | NA | TRBV5-5 | CASSSTGWYGYTF
TRBJ2-7 | once | TRBV14 | CASSPVGRSYEQYF
TRBJ2-7 | NA | TRBV6-5 | CASEYSGTASYEQYF
TRBJ1-1 | few | TRBV27 | CASRGPTGMAEAFF
TRBJ2-1 | NA | TRBV10-2 | CASESGNLYNEQFF
TRBJ1-1 | NA | TRBV9 | CASSVAPGSGNTEAFF
TRBJ1-1 | NA | TRBV6-6 | CASSLRQGNHEAFF
TRBJ1-1 | NA | TRBV11-3 | CASVWGGPDTEAFF
TRBJ2-5 | few | TRBV7-9 | CASSSGNTKETQYF
TRBJ1-1 | once | TRBV6-5 | CASSYSRGNTEAFF
TRBJ2-2 | NA | TRBV10-3 | CAIRGSGTNTGELFF
TRBJ2-5 | NA | TRBV5-5 | CASSWGLAGGPVETQYF
TRBJ2-1 | NA | TRBV30 | CAWMHIYNEQFF
TRBJ1-6 | NA | TRBV18 | CASSVGPGDSPLHF
TRBJ1-2 | NA | TRBV28 | CASTRAGENGYTF
TRBJ2-1 | NA | TRBV21-1 | CASSNGGLESYNEQFF
TRBJ2-7 | NA | TRBV2 | CASISSGDEQYF
TRBJ2-7 | NA | TRBV14 | CASSPRTSGIPPYEQYF
TRBJ2-1 | NA | TRBV2 | CASRGTGGDTEFF
TRBJ2-1 | NA | TRBV11-3 | CASTLSGSSYNEQFF